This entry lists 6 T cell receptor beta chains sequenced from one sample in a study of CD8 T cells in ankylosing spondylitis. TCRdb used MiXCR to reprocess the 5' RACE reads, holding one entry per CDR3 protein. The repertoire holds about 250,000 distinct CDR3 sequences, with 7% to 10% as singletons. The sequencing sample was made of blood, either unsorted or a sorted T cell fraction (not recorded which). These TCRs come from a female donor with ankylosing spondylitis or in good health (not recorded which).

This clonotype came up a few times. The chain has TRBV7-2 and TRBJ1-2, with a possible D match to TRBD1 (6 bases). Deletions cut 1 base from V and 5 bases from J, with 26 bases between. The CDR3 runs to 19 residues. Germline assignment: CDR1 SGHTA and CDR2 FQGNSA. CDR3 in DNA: TGTGCCAGCAGCTTAGGGCTGAGTGGGGGCCAAGCAGAACGTTATGGCTACACCTTC. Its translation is CASSLGLSGGQAERYGYTF. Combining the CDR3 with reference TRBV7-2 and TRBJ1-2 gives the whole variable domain GAGVSQSPSNKVTEKGKDVELRCDPISGHTALYWYRQSLGQGLEFLIYFQGNSAPDKSGLPSDRFSAERTGGSVSTLTIQRTQQEDSAVYLCASSLGLSGGQAERYGYTFGSGTRLTVV.

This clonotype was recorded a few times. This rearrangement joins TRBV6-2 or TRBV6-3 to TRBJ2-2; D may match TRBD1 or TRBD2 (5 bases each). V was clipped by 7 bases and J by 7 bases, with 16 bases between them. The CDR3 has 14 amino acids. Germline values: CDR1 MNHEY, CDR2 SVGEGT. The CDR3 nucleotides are TGTGCCAGCAATGGGGACGTAACGTTCGGGGAGCTGTTTTTT. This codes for CASNGDVTFGELFF.

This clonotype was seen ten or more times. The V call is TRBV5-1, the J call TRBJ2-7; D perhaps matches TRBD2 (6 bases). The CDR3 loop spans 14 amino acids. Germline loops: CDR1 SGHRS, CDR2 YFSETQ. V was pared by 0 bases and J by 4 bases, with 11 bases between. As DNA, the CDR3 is TGCGCCAGCAGCTTGGGACACGGGAGATACGAGCAGTACTTC. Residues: CASSLGHGRYEQYF.

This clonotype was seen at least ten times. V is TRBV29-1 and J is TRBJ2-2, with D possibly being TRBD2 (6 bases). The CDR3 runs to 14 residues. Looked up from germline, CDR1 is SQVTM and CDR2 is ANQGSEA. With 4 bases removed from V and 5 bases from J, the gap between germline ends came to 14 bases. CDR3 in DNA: TGCAGCGTTGGAGGAGGGCTCTCAACCGGGGAGCTGTTTTTT. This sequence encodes CSVGGGLSTGELFF.

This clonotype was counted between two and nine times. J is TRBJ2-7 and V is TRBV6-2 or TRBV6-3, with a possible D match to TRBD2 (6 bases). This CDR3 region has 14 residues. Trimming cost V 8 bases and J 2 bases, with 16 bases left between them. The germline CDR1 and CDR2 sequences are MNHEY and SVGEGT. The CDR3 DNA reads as TGTGCCAGCGGTAAGGAGGGAACGCCCTACGAGCAGTACTTC. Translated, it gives CASGKEGTPYEQYF.

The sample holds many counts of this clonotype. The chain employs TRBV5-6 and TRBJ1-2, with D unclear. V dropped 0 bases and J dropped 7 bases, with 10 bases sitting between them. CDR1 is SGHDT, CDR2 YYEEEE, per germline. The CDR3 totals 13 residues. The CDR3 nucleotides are TGTGCCAGCAGCTTGGTCGCTCCGAGTGGCTACACCTTC. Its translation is CASSLVAPSGYTF.